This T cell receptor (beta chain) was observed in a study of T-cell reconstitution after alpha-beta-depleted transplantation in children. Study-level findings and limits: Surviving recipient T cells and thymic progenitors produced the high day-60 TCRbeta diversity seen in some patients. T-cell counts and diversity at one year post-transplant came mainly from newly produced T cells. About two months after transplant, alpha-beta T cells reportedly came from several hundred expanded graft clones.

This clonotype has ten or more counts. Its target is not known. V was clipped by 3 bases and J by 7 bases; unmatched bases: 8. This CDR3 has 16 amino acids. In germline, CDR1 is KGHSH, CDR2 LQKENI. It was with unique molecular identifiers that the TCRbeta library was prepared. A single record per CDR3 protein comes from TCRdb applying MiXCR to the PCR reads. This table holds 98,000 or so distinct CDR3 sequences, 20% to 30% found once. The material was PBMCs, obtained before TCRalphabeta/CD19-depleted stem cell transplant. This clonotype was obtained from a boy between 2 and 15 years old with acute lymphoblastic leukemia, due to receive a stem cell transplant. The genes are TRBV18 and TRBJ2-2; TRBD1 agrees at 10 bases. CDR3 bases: TGTGCCAGCTCACCCCGGACAGGGGGTGATGGCGGGGAGCTGTTTTTT. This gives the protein CASSPRTGGDGGELFF.